This passage covers 15 T cell receptor beta chains from one sample sequenced in a study of T-cell reconstitution after alpha-beta-depleted transplantation in children. Unique molecular identifiers featured in how the TCRbeta library was prepared. TCRdb ran MiXCR on the PCR reads and lists one entry per CDR3 protein. The sample includes 600,000 to 700,000 distinct CDR3 sequences, roughly 17% seen only once; the top ten take about 1.1%. Sample: PBMCs from the stem cell graft donor, taken from the stem cell graft. All receptors come from a human donor who donated a stem cell graft to a child with acute myeloid leukemia.

The chain uses TRBV28 and TRBJ1-2; 7 bases agree with TRBD1. CDR1 is MDHEN, CDR2 SYDVKM, per germline. The CDR3 runs to 14 residues. With 3 bases clipped from V and 3 bases from J, the junction kept 4 bases outside the gene matches. As DNA, the CDR3 is TGTGCCAGCAGTTTTCGACAGGGACACTATGGCTACACCTTC. Translating it yields CASSFRQGHYGYTF.

This clonotype was counted many times. The chain links TRBV10-3 to TRBJ2-7, with D possibly TRBD2 on 5 matching bases. V gave up 10 bases and J gave up 2 bases, with 21 bases separating them. Germline V gene lookup returns CDR1 ENHRY and CDR2 SYGVKD. The CDR3 extends over 15 amino acids. The CDR3 is CATRTPTVGAYEQYF. The CDR3 DNA follows: TGTGCCACCAGGACTCCGACCGTTGGAGCCTACGAGCAGTACTTC.

This clonotype was seen many times. The chain has TRBV27 and TRBJ2-7; D might be TRBD1 (7 bases). The V gene lost 4 bases and the J gene lost 4 bases, with 14 bases spanning the gap. The CDR3 has 14 residues. Germline CDR1 is MNHEY and CDR2 is SMNVEV (reference sequence). The CDR3 DNA reads as TGTGCCAGCAGTTCCCAGGGGGGAAGGTACGAGCAGTACTTC. Translation gives CASSSQGGRYEQYF.

In this sample, this clonotype turned up many times. The genes are TRBV6-5 and TRBJ2-1, with 14 bases aligning to TRBD2. Per the germline V gene, CDR1 is MNHEY and CDR2 is SVGAGI. V shed 4 bases, J shed 7 bases, and the junction held 3 bases outside the gene matches. The CDR3 sequence is 15 residues long. CDR3 sequence (DNA): TGTGCCAGCAGTTTGACTAGCGGGGGGGCGAATGAGCAGTTCTTC. Its protein is CASSLTSGGANEQFF.

This clonotype was recorded many times. The chain joins TRBV20-1 to TRBJ2-7, with TRBD1 matching over 7 bases. After removal of 6 bases from V and 6 bases from J, the junction contained 14 bases not matched to a gene. Per the germline V gene, CDR1 is DFQATT and CDR2 is SNEGSKA (reference sequence). This CDR3 has 14 residues. The CDR3 reads CSADVRGLGIEQYF. As DNA, the CDR3 is TGCAGTGCGGACGTAAGGGGGCTAGGAATCGAGCAGTACTTC.

This clonotype occurred many times. V and J are TRBV20-1 and TRBJ2-1; tentatively, D is TRBD2 (6 bases). Germline CDR1 DFQATT, CDR2 SNEGSKA (reference sequence). The CDR3 has 11 amino acids. The CDR3 protein is CSGERVNEQFF. Here the CDR3 DNA reads TGCAGCGGGGAGCGGGTAAATGAGCAGTTCTTC.

This clonotype was found a few times. The chain carries TRBV12-3 or TRBV12-4 and TRBJ2-3; 7 positions match TRBD2. The CDR3 totals 14 residues. After removal of 6 bases from V and 3 bases from J, the junction contained 6 bases not matched to a gene. The CDR3 reads CASRPWGGTDTQYF. The CDR3 region has the DNA TGTGCCAGCAGACCGTGGGGGGGGACAGATACGCAGTATTTT.

This clonotype was seen a handful of times. The J gene is TRBJ2-3, the V gene TRBV4-1, with D hard to call. The V end lost 0 bases, the J end lost 7 bases, and 23 bases lay between the germline ends. This CDR3 is built from 18 residues. CDR1 and CDR2 (germline): MGHRA, YSYEKL. The CDR3 sequence is CASSQDGKGNRFAYTQYF. The CDR3 nucleotides read TGCGCCAGCAGCCAAGATGGGAAAGGGAACAGATTTGCCTATACGCAGTATTTT.

Of note for this clonotype: Mismatch with germline at one junction end may stem from a read error. This sequence joins TRBV12-3 or TRBV12-4 and TRBJ1-6; TRBD1 matches 8 bases. The CDR3 is 18 residues long. The CDR3 loop reads CASCLREGTGGLNSPLHF. The CDR3 coding sequence is TGTGCCAGCTGTTTAAGAGAGGGGACAGGCGGTTTGAATTCACCCCTCCACTTT.

This clonotype was counted many times. V gene TRBV20-1 combines with J gene TRBJ1-5, with D maybe TRBD1 (6 bases). Trimming left V 0 bases short and J 5 bases short, with 14 bases between. CDR1 and CDR2 from the germline V gene are DFQATT and SNEGSKA (reference sequence). The CDR3 spans 15 residues. The CDR3 DNA follows: TGCAGTGCTAGAGAATACGGGGACAAGCATCAGCCCCAGCATTTT. It is translated as CSAREYGDKHQPQHF.

This clonotype was counted many times. The chain joins TRBV20-1 to TRBJ1-1; D not certain. The CDR3 consists of 14 residues. The V end lost 1 base, the J end lost 4 bases, and 13 bases lay between the germline ends. Germline V gene sequence: CDR1 DFQATT, CDR2 SNEGSKA (reference sequence). In DNA, the CDR3 is TGCAGTGCTAGAGTGGGTGCCCGGGCCACTGAAGCTTTCTTT. As protein: CSARVGARATEAFF.

This clonotype appeared a few times. The chain couples TRBV5-6 to TRBJ2-1, with 7 positions matching TRBD1. This CDR3 comprises 16 residues. The V gene end was trimmed by 4 bases and the J gene end by 2 bases; junction bases not matched to a gene: 9. Germline V lookup: CDR1 SGHDT, CDR2 YYEEEE. The CDR3 here is CASSPTGVLPYNEQFF. The CDR3 nucleotides are TGTGCCAGCAGCCCTACAGGGGTCCTCCCCTACAATGAGCAGTTCTTC.

The chain has TRBV7-2 and TRBJ1-5; a possible D gene is TRBD1 (5 bases). V gave up 5 bases and J gave up 3 bases, with 20 bases separating them. CDR3 length equals 17 residues. From germline, CDR1 is SGHTA and CDR2 FQGNSA. The CDR3 spells CASSPRGARDHNQPQHF. As DNA, the CDR3 is TGTGCCAGCAGCCCCAGAGGGGCCCGGGACCACAATCAGCCCCAGCATTTT.

This clonotype was recorded many times. The V call is TRBV20-1, the J call TRBJ2-7, with TRBD1 matching 8 bases. The germline gives CDR1 DFQATT, CDR2 SNEGSKA (reference sequence). This CDR3 is built from 15 residues. J was trimmed by 3 bases and V by 0 bases; bases with no gene match: 7. The CDR3 region is CSARDPGGEDYEQYF. DNA of the CDR3: TGCAGTGCTAGAGACCCAGGGGGCGAGGACTACGAGCAGTACTTC.

Ten or more counts support this clonotype. The rearrangement uses TRBV20-1 and TRBJ1-5, with no clear D. The length of the CDR3 is 14 residues. Trimming pared 0 bases from V and 3 bases from J, leaving 9 bases between. CDR1 is DFQATT, CDR2 SNEGSKA, per germline (reference sequence). Here the CDR3 DNA reads TGCAGTGCTAGAGAAACGGCTCTCAATCAGCCCCAGCATTTT. This translates into CSARETALNQPQHF.